The 2 T cell receptor beta chains below come from one sample, sequenced in a study of blood T cell repertoires in COVID-19. Sequencing used immunoSEQ multiplex PCR; TCRdb keeps in-frame clones, though not all of them. Here the sample spans roughly 60,000 clones, roughly 80% being singletons. Sequencing input: peripheral blood. Receptors originate from a human donor in a cohort sampled during active or convalescent COVID-19.

V gene TRBV27 combines with J gene TRBJ1-1; D may be TRBD1 (6 bases). CDR1 is MNHEY, CDR2 SMNVEV, per germline (reference sequence). V was shortened by 6 bases and J by 4 bases, with 15 bases between the two germline ends. The CDR3 runs 14 residues. The CDR3 loop reads CASRPQGIGTEAFF. DNA for the CDR3: TGTGCCAGCAGACCACAGGGTATCGGCACTGAAGCTTTCTTT.

This clone has a single count. This rearrangement joins TRBV21-1 to TRBJ2-1; the table's D call of TRBD1 was not tested on the DNA. TRBV21-1 is listed as a pseudogene. This CDR3 has 16 residues. CDR3 region: CASSKGVETKQDEQFF. The DNA for the CDR3 is TGTGCCAGCAGCAAAGGAGTCGAGACCAAACAGGATGAGCAGTTCTTC.